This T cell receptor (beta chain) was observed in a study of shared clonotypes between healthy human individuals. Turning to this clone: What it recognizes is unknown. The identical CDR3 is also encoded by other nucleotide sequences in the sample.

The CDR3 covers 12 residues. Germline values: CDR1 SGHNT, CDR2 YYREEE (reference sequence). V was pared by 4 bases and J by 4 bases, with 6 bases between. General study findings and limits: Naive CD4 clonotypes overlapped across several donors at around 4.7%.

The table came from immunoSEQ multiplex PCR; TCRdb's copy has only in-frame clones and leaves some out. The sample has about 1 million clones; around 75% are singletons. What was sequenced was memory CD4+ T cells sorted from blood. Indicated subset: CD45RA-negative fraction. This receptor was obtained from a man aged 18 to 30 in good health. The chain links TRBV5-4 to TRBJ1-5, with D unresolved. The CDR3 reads CASSLGNQPQHF. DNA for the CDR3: TGTGCCAGCAGCCTGGGGAATCAGCCCCAGCATTTT.